These 5 T cell receptor beta chains were sequenced from one sample in a study of blood T cells in healthy people across ages. A second PCR of 7 to 11 cycles used a sample-barcoded 5' primer and a J-beta primer mix. In TCRdb, the 5' RACE reads were re-called with MiXCR into one record per CDR3 protein. The sample shows around 670,000 distinct CDR3 sequences, roughly 31% of them seen only once. Sequences were obtained from blood. The receptors stem from an elderly woman in good health.

The sample holds many counts of this clonotype. This chain joins TRBV7-2 and TRBJ1-2, with TRBD1 matching over 8 bases. The V and J ends lost 1 base and 5 bases, in that order; junction bases with no gene match: 9. This CDR3 contains 16 residues. Germline V CDR1 and CDR2: SGHTA, FQGNSA. In DNA, the CDR3 is TGTGCCAGCAGCTTAGACCGAACAGGGGGTGGATATGGCTACACCTTC. Its translation: CASSLDRTGGGYGYTF.

V usage is TRBV3-1 and J usage is TRBJ2-5, with D maybe TRBD2 (6 bases). CDR3 length equals 15 residues. Germline values: CDR1 LGHDT, CDR2 YNNKEL (reference sequence). The V gene lost 4 bases and the J gene lost 5 bases, with 17 bases spanning the gap. CDR3 sequence reads: CASSRRDPGVETQYF. The CDR3 DNA reads as TGTGCCAGCAGCCGGAGGGACCCCGGGGTGGAGACCCAGTACTTC.

This clonotype was counted only a few times. This may be a read error: a much more frequent sequence differs by one nucleotide. The chain is built from TRBV7-3 and TRBJ2-7; weak D call: TRBD2 (5 bases). V lost 5 bases, J lost 7 bases, and 21 bases lay in between. CDR1 and CDR2 from the germline V gene are SGHTA and FQGTGA. CDR3 length: 15 residues. The CDR3 DNA reads TGTGCCAGCAGCCCCCGGGCTACCTCAGAGGGTGAGCAGTACTTC. Translation gives CASSPRATSEGEQYF.

This clonotype was seen repeatedly, ten times or more. This chain uses TRBV20-1 with TRBJ2-5, with no clear D. Germline V gene data show CDR1 as DFQATT and CDR2 as SNEGSKA (reference sequence). Trimming stripped 0 bases from V and 5 bases from J, with 4 bases between. CDR3 length: 11 residues. The CDR3 sequence: CSARDWETQYF. The DNA of the CDR3 is TGCAGTGCTAGAGATTGGGAGACCCAGTACTTC.

This clonotype was counted between two and nine times. CDR3 sequence (DNA): TGTGCCAGCAGCCCGTCACTAGCGGGGAGCACAGATACGCAGTATTTT. Amino acid sequence: CASSPSLAGSTDTQYF. The chain uses TRBV5-4 and TRBJ2-3; 10 bases line up with TRBD2. Germline lookup yields CDR1 SGHNT and CDR2 YYREEE (reference sequence). V lost 4 bases, J lost 0 bases, and 5 bases stayed unmatched. CDR3 length: 16 amino acids.